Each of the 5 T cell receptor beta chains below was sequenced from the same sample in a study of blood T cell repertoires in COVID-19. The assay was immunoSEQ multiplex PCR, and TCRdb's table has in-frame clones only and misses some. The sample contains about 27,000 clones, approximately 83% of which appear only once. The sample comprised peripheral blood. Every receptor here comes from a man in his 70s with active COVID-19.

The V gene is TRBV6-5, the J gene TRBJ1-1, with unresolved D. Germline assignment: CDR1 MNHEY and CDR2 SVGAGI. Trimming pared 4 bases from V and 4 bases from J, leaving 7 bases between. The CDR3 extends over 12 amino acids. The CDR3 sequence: CASSSAGTEAFF. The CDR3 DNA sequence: TGTGCCAGCAGTTCCGCGGGCACTGAAGCTTTCTTT.

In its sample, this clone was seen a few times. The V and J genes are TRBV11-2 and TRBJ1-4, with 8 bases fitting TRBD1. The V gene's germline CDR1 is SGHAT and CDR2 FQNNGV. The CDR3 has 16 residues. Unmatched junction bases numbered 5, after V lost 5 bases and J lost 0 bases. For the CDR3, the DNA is TGTGCCAGCAGCCGTGGACAGGGTGCAACTAATGAAAAACTGTTTTTT. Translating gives CASSRGQGATNEKLFF.

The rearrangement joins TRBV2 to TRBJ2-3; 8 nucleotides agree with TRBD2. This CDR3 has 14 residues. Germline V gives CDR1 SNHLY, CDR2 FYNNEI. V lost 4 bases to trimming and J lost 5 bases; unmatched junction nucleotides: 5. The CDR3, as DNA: TGTGCCAGCAGTGGAGGCGGGGGGAGAGATACGCAGTATTTT. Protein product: CASSGGGGRDTQYF.

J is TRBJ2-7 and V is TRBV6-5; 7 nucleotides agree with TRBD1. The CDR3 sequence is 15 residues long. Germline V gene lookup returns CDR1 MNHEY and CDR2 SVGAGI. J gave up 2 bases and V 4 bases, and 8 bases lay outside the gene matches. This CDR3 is CASSFRGQGAYEQYF. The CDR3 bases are TGTGCCAGCAGTTTCCGAGGGCAGGGGGCCTACGAGCAGTACTTC.

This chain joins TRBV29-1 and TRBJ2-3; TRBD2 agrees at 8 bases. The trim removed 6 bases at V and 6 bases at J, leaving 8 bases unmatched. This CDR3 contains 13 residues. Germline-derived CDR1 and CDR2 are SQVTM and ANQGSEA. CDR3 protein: CSVRGVPRDTQYF. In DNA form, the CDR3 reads TGCAGCGTGCGGGGGGTGCCTAGGGATACGCAGTATTTT.